The present entry profiles one T cell receptor beta chain with its context. While infection was still active, Seattle patients were enrolled and then followed longitudinally. The authors' processing: Amplification of reference gene primers provided the estimated nucleated cell counts. Clones were sequenced by immunoSEQ multiplex PCR, and TCRdb holds only the in-frame ones, with some missing. The V and J calls and clone size come from that table; D and trimming were worked out from the DNA. The sample shows some 150,000 clones, approximately 85% of them seen only once. This record comes from a study of blood T cell repertoires in COVID-19. V was shortened by 11 bases and J by 0 bases, with 10 bases between the two germline ends. The length of the CDR3 is 12 residues. The germline CDR1 and CDR2 sequences are LGHDT and YNNKEL (reference sequence).

The receptor was isolated from a woman aged 60-75 years with COVID-19, enrolled during active disease. The chain combines TRBV3-1 (or the pseudogene TRBV3-2) with TRBJ1-1; D remains unclear. The sequenced sample consisted of peripheral blood. The chain's CDR3 is CAAKALNTEAFF. The CDR3 nucleotides read TGTGCCGCAAAAGCCTTGAACACTGAAGCTTTCTTT.